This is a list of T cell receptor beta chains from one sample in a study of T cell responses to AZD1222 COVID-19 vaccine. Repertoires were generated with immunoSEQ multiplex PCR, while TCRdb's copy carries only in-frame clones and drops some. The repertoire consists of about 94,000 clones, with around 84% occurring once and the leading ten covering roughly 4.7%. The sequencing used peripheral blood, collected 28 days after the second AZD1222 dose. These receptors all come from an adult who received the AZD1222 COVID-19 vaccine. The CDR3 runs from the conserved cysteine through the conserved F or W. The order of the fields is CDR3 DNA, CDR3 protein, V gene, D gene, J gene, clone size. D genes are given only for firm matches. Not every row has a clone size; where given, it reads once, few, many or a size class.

CDR3nt: TGTGCTAGTGGCAACAAACCGAACACCGGGGAGCTGTTTTTT
CDR3aa: CASGNKPNTGELFF
v_gene: TRBV12-5
d_gene: -
j_gene: TRBJ2-2
abundance: once

CDR3nt: TGTGCCAGCAGTGCCCAGGGGCCCACCCAAAGCACAGATACGCAGTATTTT
CDR3aa: CASSAQGPTQSTDTQYF
v_gene: TRBV28
d_gene: -
j_gene: TRBJ2-3
abundance: -

CDR3nt: TGCGCCAGCAGCCAAGATCTGTGGAGTTTAGGGGCCAACGTCCTGACTTTC
CDR3aa: CASSQDLWSLGANVLTF
v_gene: TRBV4-3
d_gene: -
j_gene: TRBJ2-6
abundance: -

CDR3nt: TGTGCCAGCAGCTGGGGGGACCCCGACCTGAGTGAGCAGTTCTTC
CDR3aa: CASSWGDPDLSEQFF
v_gene: TRBV5-4
d_gene: -
j_gene: TRBJ2-1
abundance: -

CDR3nt: TGTGCCATCAGTGACCCCACCGCGCCACCCCTCCACTTT
CDR3aa: CAISDPTAPPLHF
v_gene: TRBV10-3
d_gene: -
j_gene: TRBJ1-6
abundance: -

CDR3nt: TGTGCCAGCAGCTGGGGACAGGAACACTCCTATAATTCACCCCTCCACTTT
CDR3aa: CASSWGQEHSYNSPLHF
v_gene: TRBV5-6
d_gene: TRBD1
j_gene: TRBJ1-6
abundance: -

CDR3nt: TGCGCCAGCAGCTTGGTTGGGCTCTGGAACACTGAAGCTTTCTTT
CDR3aa: CASSLVGLWNTEAFF
v_gene: TRBV5-1
d_gene: -
j_gene: TRBJ1-1
abundance: -

CDR3nt: TGTGCCAGTAGTCCCCAATGGAGAACAGATACGCAGTATTTT
CDR3aa: CASSPQWRTDTQYF
v_gene: TRBV19
d_gene: -
j_gene: TRBJ2-3
abundance: once

CDR3nt: TGTGCCAGCCTCCAGGGATTAGGGTCGGGGAACCGAGCTCAGTACTTC
CDR3aa: CASLQGLGSGNRAQYF
v_gene: TRBV7-2
d_gene: -
j_gene: TRBJ2-4
abundance: -

CDR3nt: TGTGCCAGCAGCCCGGACTGGAGCTCCTACGAGCAGTACTTC
CDR3aa: CASSPDWSSYEQYF
v_gene: TRBV3-1/TRBV3-2
d_gene: -
j_gene: TRBJ2-7
abundance: -

CDR3nt: TGTGCCTGGAGTGTCATGGATGAGCAGTTCTTC
CDR3aa: CAWSVMDEQFF
v_gene: TRBV30
d_gene: -
j_gene: TRBJ2-1
abundance: once

CDR3nt: TGTGCCAGCAACCCGGGACAGGGCTTCCACGAGCAGTACTTC
CDR3aa: CASNPGQGFHEQYF
v_gene: TRBV6-6
d_gene: TRBD1
j_gene: TRBJ2-7
abundance: once

CDR3nt: TGTGCCAGCTCACCACCGGGCAGGGAGGATGGCTACACCTTC
CDR3aa: CASSPPGREDGYTF
v_gene: TRBV18
d_gene: -
j_gene: TRBJ1-2
abundance: -

CDR3nt: TGTGCCAGCAGCTTAGAGGTTAACACCATATATTTT
CDR3aa: CASSLEVNTIYF
v_gene: TRBV7-9
d_gene: -
j_gene: TRBJ1-3
abundance: -

CDR3nt: TGTGCCAGCAGCTGGACTGCAGCGGGCACAGATACGCAGTATTTT
CDR3aa: CASSWTAAGTDTQYF
v_gene: TRBV11-3
d_gene: -
j_gene: TRBJ2-3
abundance: -

CDR3nt: TGTGCCAGCAGCCCCCAGGGTCAAGATACGCAGTATTTT
CDR3aa: CASSPQGQDTQYF
v_gene: TRBV7-3
d_gene: -
j_gene: TRBJ2-3
abundance: -

CDR3nt: TGTGCCATCAGTGAGTCCCCGGACAGGTGGTCCTACGAGCAGTACTTC
CDR3aa: CAISESPDRWSYEQYF
v_gene: TRBV10-3
d_gene: TRBD1
j_gene: TRBJ2-7
abundance: -

CDR3nt: TGTGCCAGCGGCAGGGTTGGCTACACCTTC
CDR3aa: CASGRVGYTF
v_gene: TRBV28
d_gene: -
j_gene: TRBJ1-2
abundance: -

CDR3nt: TGTGCCAGCAGCTTAGTGGACAGATACACTGAAGCTTTCTTT
CDR3aa: CASSLVDRYTEAFF
v_gene: TRBV5-6
d_gene: -
j_gene: TRBJ1-1
abundance: -

CDR3nt: TGTGCCAGCAGCTTCGACGTGGAGGTTACTCTTTGGGGCTATGGCTACACCTTC
CDR3aa: CASSFDVEVTLWGYGYTF
v_gene: TRBV7-3
d_gene: -
j_gene: TRBJ1-2
abundance: -

CDR3nt: TGTGCCAGCAGCTTTCGAAACTCTGGGGCCAACGTCCTGACTTTC
CDR3aa: CASSFRNSGANVLTF
v_gene: TRBV7-9
d_gene: -
j_gene: TRBJ2-6
abundance: -

CDR3nt: TGTGCCAGCAGCGTATTAGTTGGGTACACTGAAGCTTTCTTT
CDR3aa: CASSVLVGYTEAFF
v_gene: TRBV7-2
d_gene: -
j_gene: TRBJ1-1
abundance: -

CDR3nt: TGTGCCAGCAGCTTAGGTGTGGGTGCGTACGAGCAGTACTTC
CDR3aa: CASSLGVGAYEQYF
v_gene: TRBV13
d_gene: -
j_gene: TRBJ2-7
abundance: -

CDR3nt: TGTGCCAGCAGCCGTGGGCCCCTGGAGGGCTACACCTTC
CDR3aa: CASSRGPLEGYTF
v_gene: TRBV7-3
d_gene: -
j_gene: TRBJ1-2
abundance: -